This T cell receptor (beta chain) is drawn from a study of T cell responses to AZD1222 COVID-19 vaccine (dated by TCRdb to the early 2020s). Study-wide context: TCR sequencing was performed for approximately 240 trial participants, of whom 207 were given two doses of AZD1222 and around 25 were given two doses of MenACWY control vaccine. Trial participants were enrolled into age subgroups of 18-55, 56-69 and 70-plus years, which contained 148, 28 and 57 TCR-sequenced participants, respectively.

The CDR3 regions of human TCRbeta chains were analyzed by immunosequencing. The authors' analysis ran thus. TCRs in the repertoires were compared against a reference library of SARS-CoV-2-specific TCRs that had been generated with the MIRA antigen-specificity platform. Breadth meant the fraction of unique TCRs that were SARS-CoV-2-associated, whereas depth meant the fraction of total T cells that were SARS-CoV-2-associated. Each spike-specific TCR was assigned to its reactive spike region and to a CD4 or CD8 class using the MIRA data. Log10-transformed breadth and depth values were compared by one-way ANOVA with Sidak's multiple comparisons tests. In its TCRdb copy, this immuneACCESS table keeps in-frame sequences only and misses some clones. Where compared with another copy, unresolved V genes explain less than half of these, and the others have no known cause. V and J calls and clone size are those listed in that table; D and trimming were worked out from the DNA. This sample holds 75,000 to 100,000 clones; 70% to 90% were observed only once. The ten largest account for about a tenth of the sample.

CDR1 and CDR2 were assigned from the germline V gene as SNHLY and FYNNEI. The CDR3 spans 17 residues, from the cysteine through the phenylalanine. The CDR3 DNA has 51 bases and is translated from base 1. At the junction V is shortened by 3 bases and J by 3 bases, with 18 bases in between. Interpreted using the paper, the time point label stands for: baseline before first vaccination. The treatment or condition label here, explained by the study, means: meningococcal conjugate vaccine given as trial control. The vaccinee samples were drawn from two UK trials, COV001 and COV002, one of which was a single-blind randomized controlled phase 2/3 trial testing AZD1222 (ChAdOx1 nCoV-19) in healthy adults. For TCRbeta chain sequencing, PBMC samples were collected from trial participants at day 0 and at day 28 after the second dose. The paper as a whole reports these results and caveats: Nearly half of unique spike-specific TCRs reportedly recognized epitopes outside regions mutated in the B.1.351 and B.1.1.7 variants. The vaccine-associated CD4 TCRs covered the entire spike protein, and the dominant responses fell in regions 160-218 and 743-854. Because no day 14 peak-response samples were available, repertoires were characterized only after the peak T cell response. In the small 56-69-year group, the increase in depth fell short of significance, most likely because of low power. Participants were mostly white British and included more females than males, and it was suggested by the authors that clonal diversity may have been underestimated. Conclusions about previously exposed vaccinees are limited, since just five or six AZD1222 recipients were seropositive for SARS-CoV-2 at baseline. Spike-specific TCR breadth and depth rose significantly after two AZD1222 doses compared with day 0 and with MenACWY recipients.

Concerning this clone: What antigen it recognizes has not been identified. Nothing much larger sits one base from this clone, and base qualities are not available.

This sequence uses TRBV2 and TRBJ1-5; no confident D gene assignment can be made. Sample: peripheral blood, taken on day 0 of MenACWY control vaccination. This sequence originates from an adult in good health. The CDR3 is CASSDLEGLIVNQPQHF. The base sequence is TGTGCCAGCAGTGACCTGGAGGGTCTTATAGTCAATCAGCCCCAGCATTTT.